These 25 T cell receptor beta chains share one sample of origin, sequenced in a study of blood T cell repertoires in COVID-19. The repertoire was sequenced with immunoSEQ multiplex PCR; TCRdb's copy has only in-frame clones and lacks some. The profile shows fewer than 55,000 clones, about 76% of them singletons. The sample was peripheral blood. The receptors stem from a woman aged 80 or over with COVID-19, enrolled during active disease.

The chain joins TRBV7-9 to TRBJ1-5, with D uncertain. Trimming removed 9 bases at V and 0 bases at J, with 9 bases between. Germline-derived CDR1 and CDR2 are SEHNR and FQNEAQ (reference sequence). The CDR3 is made up of 13 amino acids. CDR3: CASSLTSNQPQHF. CDR3 nucleotide sequence: TGTGCCAGTTCACTTACTAGCAATCAGCCCCAGCATTTT.

As regards this clone: In the same sample, other DNA sequences code for this CDR3. The rearrangement links TRBV12-3 or TRBV12-4 to TRBJ1-1; a possible D gene is TRBD1 (6 bases). The CDR3 is 13 amino acids. Trimming removed 4 bases from V and 5 bases from J, with 11 bases in between. In DNA, the CDR3 is TGTGCCAGCAGTTACCAGGGGCGGACTGAAGCTTTCTTT. The encoded protein is CASSYQGRTEAFF.

The chain combines TRBV19 with TRBJ2-5, with D tentatively TRBD1 (5 bases). The CDR3 has 15 residues. The V gene lost 7 bases and the J gene lost 3 bases, with 18 bases spanning the gap. Per the germline V gene, CDR1 is LNHDA and CDR2 is SQIVND (reference sequence). As DNA, the CDR3 is TGTGCCAGTATCGCGCAGGGTGGTAGAGAAGAGACCCAGTACTTC. It is translated as CASIAQGGREETQYF.

This clone was observed a single time. The chain couples TRBV6-6 to TRBJ2-1, with 13 nucleotides matching TRBD2. This CDR3 comprises 16 residues. The junction had 3 bases not matched to a gene; V was cut back by 0 bases and J by 7 bases. Germline loops: CDR1 MNHNY, CDR2 SVGAGI (reference sequence). The CDR3 DNA follows: TGTGCCAGCAGTTACTCACTAGCGGGAGGGCCGAATGAGCAGTTCTTC. As protein: CASSYSLAGGPNEQFF.

This chain joins TRBV11-2 and TRBJ2-5; D might be TRBD2 (6 bases). Per the germline V gene, CDR1 is SGHAT and CDR2 is FQNNGV. This CDR3 has 13 residues. Trimming took 5 bases from V and 2 from J, leaving 9 bases between them. CDR3 sequence reads: CASSGGIQETQYF. The CDR3 DNA is TGTGCCAGCAGCGGGGGGATTCAAGAGACCCAGTACTTC.

This clone was observed once. The CDR3 is CASSLAGTTSLHEQYF. Written as DNA, the CDR3 is TGTGCCAGCAGCTTGGCTGGGACGACTAGCCTTCACGAGCAGTACTTC. This sequence joins TRBV5-6 and TRBJ2-7, with 7 nucleotides matching TRBD2. V was clipped by 0 bases and J by 5 bases; unmatched bases: 11. Germline CDR1 is SGHDT and CDR2 is YYEEEE. The CDR3 contains 16 residues.

This clone has ten or more counts. V usage is TRBV19 and J usage is TRBJ1-5; D call uncertain. CDR3 length equals 17 residues. V was clipped by 6 bases and J by 0 bases, with 18 bases between them. The germline CDR1 and CDR2 sequences are LNHDA and SQIVND (reference sequence). The CDR3 nucleotides are TGTGCCAGTAGCTATTTCGGCAGGTTGGATAGCAATCAGCCCCAGCATTTT. This gives the protein CASSYFGRLDSNQPQHF.

The chain is built from TRBV11-2 and TRBJ2-7; 8 bases agree with TRBD1. The CDR3 is 14 residues long. V dropped 5 bases and J dropped 4; count of bases not matched to a gene: 7. Germline values: CDR1 SGHAT, CDR2 FQNNGV. The DNA for the CDR3 is TGTGCCAGCAGCCCTAGACAGGGGAGGTACGAGCAGTACTTC. This sequence encodes CASSPRQGRYEQYF.

The chain employs TRBV20-1 and TRBJ2-7, with D perhaps TRBD1 (5 bases). Trimming took off 3 bases at V and 7 bases at J, with 10 bases between the two ends. CDR3 length equals 11 residues. From germline, CDR1 is DFQATT and CDR2 SNEGSKA (reference sequence). In nucleotides, the CDR3 is TGCAGTGCTAGGCAGGGAAATGAGCAGTACTTC. This sequence encodes CSARQGNEQYF.

J is TRBJ1-2 and V is TRBV7-9, with a weak D call TRBD1 (6 bases). The CDR3 sequence is 16 residues long. Germline V gene data show CDR1 as SEHNR and CDR2 as FQNEAQ (reference sequence). Deletions cut 0 bases from V and 3 bases from J, with 14 bases between. CDR3 DNA: TGTGCCAGCAGCTTAGCGACAGGCCGAGGGGACTATGGCTACACCTTC. The encoded protein is CASSLATGRGDYGYTF.

The V gene is TRBV11-1, the J gene TRBJ2-1, with D tentatively TRBD2 (6 bases). V dropped 3 bases and J dropped 7 bases, with 10 bases sitting between them. This CDR3 is 13 amino acids long. Germline values: CDR1 SGHAT, CDR2 FQDESV (reference sequence). Here the CDR3 DNA reads TGTGCCAGCAGCTTCGGGGGTAAGAATGAGCAGTTCTTC. Protein: CASSFGGKNEQFF.

This sequence joins TRBV7-8 and TRBJ2-7; no clear D gene. V lost 5 bases, J lost 8 bases, and 13 bases lay in between. The CDR3 totals 12 residues. CDR1 is SGHVS, CDR2 FQNEAQ, per germline. DNA of the CDR3: TGTGCCAGCAGCCCAAGTAGCAGCCAGCAGTACTTC. Encoded protein: CASSPSSSQQYF.

The chain couples TRBV9 to TRBJ2-3; 7 bases are shared with TRBD1. J was trimmed by 0 bases and V by 4 bases; bases with no gene match: 8. Germline CDR1 and CDR2: SGDLS and YYNGEE. CDR3 size: 16 residues. The CDR3 is CASSSRGGASTDTQYF. DNA of the CDR3: TGTGCCAGCAGCTCGCGAGGGGGCGCTAGCACAGATACGCAGTATTTT. Supplemented by reference TRBV9 and TRBJ2-3, the full variable domain reads DSGVTQTPKHLITATGQRVTLRCSPRSGDLSVYWYQQSLDQGLQFLIQYYNGEERAKGNILERFSAQQFPDLHSELNLSSLELGDSALYFCASSSRGGASTDTQYFGPGTRLTVL.

V and J are TRBV18 and TRBJ1-4; TRBD1 matches 8 bases. The germline gives CDR1 KGHSH, CDR2 LQKENI. The ends lost 6 bases at V and 8 bases at J; junction bases unmatched: 5. CDR3 length: 13 amino acids. CDR3 sequence reads: CASSTGGLEKLFF. CDR3 coding DNA: TGTGCCAGCTCCACAGGGGGTCTGGAAAAACTGTTTTTT. The full variable domain, completed using reference TRBV18 and TRBJ1-4, is NAGVMQNPRHLVRRRGQEARLRCSPMKGHSHVYWYRQLPEEGLKFMVYLQKENIIDESGMPKERFSAEFPKEGPSILRIQQVVRGDSAAYFCASSTGGLEKLFFGSGTQLSVL.

This rearrangement joins TRBV19 to TRBJ2-1; a weak D match, TRBD2 (5 bases). V shed 5 bases and J shed 9 bases, with 23 bases lying between them. The CDR3 totals 16 residues. Per germline, CDR1 LNHDA and CDR2 SQIVND (reference sequence). CDR3 coding DNA: TGTGCCAGTAGTCCGAACCGTCGGACTCGAGATGTTGAGCAGTTCTTC. This translates into CASSPNRRTRDVEQFF.

The gene calls are TRBV27 and TRBJ2-1; 8 nucleotides line up with TRBD2. The trim removed 4 bases at V and 1 base at J, leaving 9 bases unmatched. The CDR3 totals 17 residues. Germline V lookup: CDR1 MNHEY, CDR2 SMNVEV (reference sequence). The CDR3 sequence is CASSSRLLAGSYNEQFF. The CDR3 DNA reads TGTGCCAGCAGTTCCCGTTTGTTAGCGGGGTCCTACAATGAGCAGTTCTTC.

This clone is labeled as medium-sized. This CDR3 is CASTFAGAWEPQHF. CDR3 DNA: TGTGCCAGCACTTTTGCAGGGGCGTGGGAGCCCCAGCATTTT. V gene TRBV28 combines with J gene TRBJ1-5, with D possibly TRBD1 on 6 matching bases. Germline V gene sequence: CDR1 MDHEN, CDR2 SYDVKM. The CDR3 has 14 residues. V lost 7 bases to trimming and J lost 8 bases, with 18 bases between them.

The chain is built from TRBV9 and TRBJ2-2; 7 nucleotides line up with TRBD2. V was clipped by 6 bases and J by 4 bases; unmatched bases: 12. The CDR3 length is 16 residues. The germline CDR1 and CDR2 sequences are SGDLS and YYNGEE. For the CDR3, the DNA is TGTGCCAGCAAGGAGGGAGGGCCCTCGAGCACCGGGGAGCTGTTTTTT. Translated, it gives CASKEGGPSSTGELFF.

The rearrangement links TRBV5-6 to TRBJ2-2; D not resolved. Germline V lookup: CDR1 SGHDT, CDR2 YYEEEE. The CDR3 sequence is 15 residues long. Trimming removed 2 bases from V and 2 bases from J, with 10 bases in between. This chain's CDR3 is CASSFDNRNTGELFF. Written as DNA, the CDR3 is TGTGCCAGCAGCTTTGATAATAGAAACACCGGGGAGCTGTTTTTT.

There are a few counts of this clone. The V gene is TRBV19, the J gene TRBJ1-2, with 9 bases that match TRBD1. CDR3 length: 13 residues. The V segment lost 3 bases and the J segment 6 bases; nucleotides outside the gene matches: 2. CDR1 and CDR2 from the germline V gene are LNHDA and SQIVND (reference sequence). The CDR3 DNA sequence: TGTGCCAGTAGTATCGGACAGGGGCATGGCTACACCTTC. Translating it yields CASSIGQGHGYTF.

CDR3 in amino acids: CASSLTVYNEQFF. As DNA, the CDR3 is TGTGCCAGCAGCTTAACCGTCTACAATGAGCAGTTCTTC. V is TRBV7-3 and J is TRBJ2-1; D uncertain. Trimming removed 0 bases from V and 3 bases from J, with 3 bases in between. The CDR3 has 13 residues. The germline CDR1 and CDR2 sequences are SGHTA and FQGTGA.

The chain recombines TRBV7-2 with TRBJ1-1; D is uncertain. V was trimmed by 5 bases and J by 0 bases, leaving 16 bases between them. Per germline, CDR1 SGHTA and CDR2 FQGNSA. The CDR3 is 16 residues long. CDR3 sequence reads: CASSLLPTEMNTEAFF. CDR3 sequence (DNA): TGTGCCAGCAGCCTCCTACCGACTGAGATGAACACTGAAGCTTTCTTT.

This chain joins TRBV18 and TRBJ1-2; possibly TRBD1 for D (6 bases). This CDR3 contains 14 residues. The germline gives CDR1 KGHSH, CDR2 LQKENI. Trimming left V 5 bases short and J 6 bases short, with 16 bases between. The CDR3 DNA is TGTGCCAGCTCAGTAAACTACAGGGAGAATGGCTACACCTTC. Its protein product is CASSVNYRENGYTF.

The V and J genes are TRBV6-4 and TRBJ2-1; tentatively, D is TRBD2 (6 bases). Trimming removed 5 bases from V and 7 bases from J, with 12 bases in between. CDR1 MRHNA and CDR2 SNTAGT come from the germline V gene. The CDR3 length is 13 residues. The CDR3 coding sequence is TGTGCCAGCAGTTGGTCAGGAGGGAATGAGCAGTTCTTC. It specifies CASSWSGGNEQFF.

The rearrangement uses TRBV2 and TRBJ2-6, with D perhaps matching TRBD1 (5 bases). CDR3 length: 15 residues. The V gene lost 4 bases and the J gene lost 2 bases, with 9 bases spanning the gap. Germline-derived CDR1 and CDR2 are SNHLY and FYNNEI. The CDR3 DNA follows: TGTGCCAGCAGTGGAAGCAGGGCTGGGGCCAACGTCCTGACTTTC. Translating it yields CASSGSRAGANVLTF.